This TCR beta chain stems from a study of blood T cell repertoires in COVID-19. Study at large: T cells, B-cell-depleted T cells, or PBMCs provided the cDNA or gDNA that served as material.

CDR1 and CDR2 from the germline V gene are SGHNT and YYREEE (reference sequence). This CDR3 is built from 15 residues. V lost 1 base and J lost 4; bases outside the gene matches: 4. Libraries were prepared by immunoSEQ multiplex PCR; TCRdb keeps only in-frame clonotypes and omits some of them. The sample lists about 220,000 clones; approximately 80% were seen once. The rearrangement joins TRBV5-4 to TRBJ1-2; 10 positions match TRBD1. Sequenced material: peripheral blood. This sequence was found in a human donor in a cohort sampled during active COVID-19. The CDR3 region has the DNA TGTGCCAGCAGCTTGATGACAGGGGGCTTCTATGGCTACACCTTC. It encodes CASSLMTGGFYGYTF.